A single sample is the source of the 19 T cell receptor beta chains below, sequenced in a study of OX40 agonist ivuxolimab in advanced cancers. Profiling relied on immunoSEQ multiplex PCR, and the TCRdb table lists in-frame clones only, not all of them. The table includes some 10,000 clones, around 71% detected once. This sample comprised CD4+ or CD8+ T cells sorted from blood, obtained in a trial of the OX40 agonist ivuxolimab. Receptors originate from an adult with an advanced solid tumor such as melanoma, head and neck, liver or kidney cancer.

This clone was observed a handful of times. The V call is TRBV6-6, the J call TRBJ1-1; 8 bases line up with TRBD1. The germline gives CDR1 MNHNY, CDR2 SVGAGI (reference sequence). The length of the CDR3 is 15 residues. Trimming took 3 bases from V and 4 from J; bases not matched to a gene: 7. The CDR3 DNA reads TGTGCCAGCAGTTATCAGGGGGCGCGTGTCACTGAAGCTTTCTTT. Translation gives CASSYQGARVTEAFF.

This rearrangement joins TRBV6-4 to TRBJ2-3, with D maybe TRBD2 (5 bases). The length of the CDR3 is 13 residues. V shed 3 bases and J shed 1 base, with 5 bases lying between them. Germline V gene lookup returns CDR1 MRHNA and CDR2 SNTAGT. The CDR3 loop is CASSEAGTDTQYF. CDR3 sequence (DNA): TGTGCCAGCAGTGAAGCGGGCACAGATACGCAGTATTTT.

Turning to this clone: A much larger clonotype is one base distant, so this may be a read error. The CDR3 spells CASSIPNRDDGQFF. The CDR3 DNA follows: TGTGCCAGCAGTATCCCTAACAGGGATGATGGGCAGTTCTTC. This rearrangement joins TRBV2 to TRBJ2-1; a possible D gene is TRBD1 (6 bases). This CDR3 spans 14 amino acids. V shed 5 bases and J shed 12 bases, with 20 bases lying between them. CDR1 SNHLY and CDR2 FYNNEI come from the germline V gene. Full variable domain (remainder filled in from reference TRBV2 and TRBJ2-1): EPEVTQTPSHQVTQMGQEVILRCVPISNHLYFYWYRQILGQKVEFLVSFYNNEISEKSEIFDDQFSVERPDGSNFTLKIRSTKLEDSAMYFCASSIPNRDDGQFFGPGTRLTVL.

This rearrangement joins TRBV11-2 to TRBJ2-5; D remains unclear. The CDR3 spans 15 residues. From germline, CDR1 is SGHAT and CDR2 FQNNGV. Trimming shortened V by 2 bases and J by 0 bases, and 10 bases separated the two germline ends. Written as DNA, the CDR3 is TGTGCCAGCAGCTTATACGTGGGCAACCAAGAGACCCAGTACTTC. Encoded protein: CASSLYVGNQETQYF. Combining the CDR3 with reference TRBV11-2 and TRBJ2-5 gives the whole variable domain EAGVAQSPRYKIIEKRQSVAFWCNPISGHATLYWYQQILGQGPKLLIQFQNNGVVDDSQLPKDRFSAERLKGVDSTLKIQPAKLEDSAVYLCASSLYVGNQETQYFGPGTRLLVL.

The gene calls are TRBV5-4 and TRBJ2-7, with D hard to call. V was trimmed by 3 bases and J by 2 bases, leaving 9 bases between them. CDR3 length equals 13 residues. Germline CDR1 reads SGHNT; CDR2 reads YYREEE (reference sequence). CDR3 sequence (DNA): TGTGCCAGCAGCTCCGACGGAGCCTACGAGCAGTACTTC. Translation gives CASSSDGAYEQYF. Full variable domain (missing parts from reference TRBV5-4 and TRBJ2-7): ETGVTQSPTHLIKTRGQQVTLRCSSQSGHNTVSWYQQALGQGPQFIFQYYREEENGRGNFPPRFSGLQFPNYSSELNVNALELDDSALYLCASSSDGAYEQYFGPGTRLTVT.

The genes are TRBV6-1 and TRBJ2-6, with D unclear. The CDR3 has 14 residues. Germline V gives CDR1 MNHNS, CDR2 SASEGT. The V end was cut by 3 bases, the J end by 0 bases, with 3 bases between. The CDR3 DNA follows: TGTGCCAGCAGTGACAACTCTGGGGCCAACGTCCTGACTTTC. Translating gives CASSDNSGANVLTF.

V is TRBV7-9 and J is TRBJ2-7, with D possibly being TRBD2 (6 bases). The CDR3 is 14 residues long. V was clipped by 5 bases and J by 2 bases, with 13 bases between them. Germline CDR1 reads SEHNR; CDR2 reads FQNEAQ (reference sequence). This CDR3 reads CASSGRDLAYEQYF. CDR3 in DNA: TGTGCCAGCAGCGGCCGGGACTTAGCCTACGAGCAGTACTTC.

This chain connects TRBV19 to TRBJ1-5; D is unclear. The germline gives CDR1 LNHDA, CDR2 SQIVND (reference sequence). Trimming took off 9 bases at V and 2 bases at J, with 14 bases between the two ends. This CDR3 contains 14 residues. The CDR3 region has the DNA TGTGCCAGAGAACGAGTCGGGGGCAATCAGCCCCAGCATTTT. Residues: CARERVGGNQPQHF.

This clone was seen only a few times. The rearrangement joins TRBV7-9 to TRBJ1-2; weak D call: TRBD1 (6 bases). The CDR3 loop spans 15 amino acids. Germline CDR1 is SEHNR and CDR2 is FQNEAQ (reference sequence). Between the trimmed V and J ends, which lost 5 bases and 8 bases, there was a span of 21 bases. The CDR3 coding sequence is TGTGCCAGCAGCACAACAGGTGGGGGCGCGGGCGGCTACACCTTC. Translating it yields CASSTTGGGAGGYTF.

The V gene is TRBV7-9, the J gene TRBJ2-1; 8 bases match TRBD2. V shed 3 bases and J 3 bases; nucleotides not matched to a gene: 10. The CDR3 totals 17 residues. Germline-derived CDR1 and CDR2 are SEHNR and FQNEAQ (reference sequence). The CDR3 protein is CASSLSGGRPVYNEQFF. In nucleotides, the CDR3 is TGTGCCAGCAGCTTGTCCGGCGGGAGGCCTGTCTACAATGAGCAGTTCTTC.

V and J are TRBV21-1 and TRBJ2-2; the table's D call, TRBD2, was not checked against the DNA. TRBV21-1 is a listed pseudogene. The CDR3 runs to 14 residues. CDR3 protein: CASPRLADNRGAVF. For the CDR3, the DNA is TGTGCCAGCCCCAGACTAGCGGACAACCGGGGAGCTGTTTTT.

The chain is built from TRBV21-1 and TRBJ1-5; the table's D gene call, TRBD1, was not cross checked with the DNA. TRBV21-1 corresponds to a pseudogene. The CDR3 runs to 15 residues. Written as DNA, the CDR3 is TGTGCCAGCAGCACAAGCACAGGGAGCAATCAGCCCCAGCATTTT. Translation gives CASSTSTGSNQPQHF.

CDR3 protein: CASTSGPNTGELFF. CDR3 coding DNA: TGTGCCAGCACCTCGGGACCGAACACCGGGGAGCTGTTTTTT. This chain joins TRBV6-5 and TRBJ2-2, with D perhaps being TRBD1 or TRBD2 (5 bases each). The V end lost 7 bases, the J end lost 0 bases, and 9 bases lay between the germline ends. CDR3 size: 14 residues. Germline CDR1 and CDR2: MNHEY and SVGAGI.

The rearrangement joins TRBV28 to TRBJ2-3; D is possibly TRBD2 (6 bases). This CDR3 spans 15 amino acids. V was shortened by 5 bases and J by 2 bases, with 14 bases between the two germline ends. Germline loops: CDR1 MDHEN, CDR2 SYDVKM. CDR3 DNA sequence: TGTGCCAGCAGTACCAGGAGGGTGGTCACAGATACGCAGTATTTT. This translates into CASSTRRVVTDTQYF.

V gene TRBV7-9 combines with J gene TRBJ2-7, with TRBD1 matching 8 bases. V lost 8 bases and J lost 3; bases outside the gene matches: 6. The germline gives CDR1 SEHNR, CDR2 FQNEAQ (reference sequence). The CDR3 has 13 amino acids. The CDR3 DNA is TGTGCCAGCCGCGGAGACAGGGGCTACGAGCAGTACTTC. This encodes CASRGDRGYEQYF.

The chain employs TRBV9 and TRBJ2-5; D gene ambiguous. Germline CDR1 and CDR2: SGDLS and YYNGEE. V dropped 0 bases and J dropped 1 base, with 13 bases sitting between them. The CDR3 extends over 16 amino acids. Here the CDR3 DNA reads TGTGCCAGCAGCGTAGGGAGTTTGGGCTTCCAAGAGACCCAGTACTTC. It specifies CASSVGSLGFQETQYF.

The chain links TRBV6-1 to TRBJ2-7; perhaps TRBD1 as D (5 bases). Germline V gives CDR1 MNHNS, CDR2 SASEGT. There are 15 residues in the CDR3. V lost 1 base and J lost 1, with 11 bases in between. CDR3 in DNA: TGTGCCAGCAGTGAAGGACAGACACCATCCTACGAGCAGTACTTC. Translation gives CASSEGQTPSYEQYF.

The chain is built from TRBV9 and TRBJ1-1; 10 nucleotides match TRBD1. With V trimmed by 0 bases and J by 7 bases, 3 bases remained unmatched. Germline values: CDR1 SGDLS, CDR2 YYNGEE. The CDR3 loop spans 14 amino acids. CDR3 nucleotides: TGTGCCAGCAGCGTAGGCGGGACAGGGGATGAAGCTTTCTTT. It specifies CASSVGGTGDEAFF.

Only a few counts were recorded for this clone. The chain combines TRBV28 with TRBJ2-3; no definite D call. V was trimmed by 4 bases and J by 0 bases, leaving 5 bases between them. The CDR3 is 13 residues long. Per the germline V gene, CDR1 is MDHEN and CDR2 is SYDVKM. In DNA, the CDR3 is TGTGCCAGCAGTTGGGCCAGCACAGATACGCAGTATTTT. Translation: CASSWASTDTQYF.